The table lists the clone carrying this T cell receptor beta chain with many counts. TCRdb re-analysed the 5' RACE reads in MiXCR, keeping a single row per CDR3 protein. The sample consists of more than 25,000 distinct CDR3 sequences, roughly 7.4% of them appearing once. Germline CDR1 KGHDR, CDR2 SFDVKD. The CDR3 runs 9 residues. V lost 12 bases, J lost 4 bases, and 6 bases lay in between. The data were taken from a study of T-cell memory formation after mild COVID-19. Source material: PBMCs or a T cell subset sorted from them (not recorded which). This TCR was sampled from an adult woman who had mild COVID-19 (a few samples of this study predate the infection). Cell type and time point are not known. The V call is TRBV24-1, the J call TRBJ2-7; no clear D. The CDR3 sequence is CAPSYEQYF. The CDR3 nucleotides are TGTGCCCCAAGTTACGAGCAGTACTTC.